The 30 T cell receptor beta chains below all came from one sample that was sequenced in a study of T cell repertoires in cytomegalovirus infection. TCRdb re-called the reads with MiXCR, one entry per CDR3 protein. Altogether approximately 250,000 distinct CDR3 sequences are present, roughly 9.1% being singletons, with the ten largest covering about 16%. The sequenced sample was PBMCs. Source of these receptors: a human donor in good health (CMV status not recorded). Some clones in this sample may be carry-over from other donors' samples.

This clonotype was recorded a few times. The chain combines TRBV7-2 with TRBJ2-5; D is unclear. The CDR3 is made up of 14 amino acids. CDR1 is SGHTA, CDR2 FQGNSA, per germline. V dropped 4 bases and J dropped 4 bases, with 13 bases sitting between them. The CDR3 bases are TGTGCCAGCAGCTCCTGGACGAGTCGAGAGACCCAGTACTTC. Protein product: CASSSWTSRETQYF.

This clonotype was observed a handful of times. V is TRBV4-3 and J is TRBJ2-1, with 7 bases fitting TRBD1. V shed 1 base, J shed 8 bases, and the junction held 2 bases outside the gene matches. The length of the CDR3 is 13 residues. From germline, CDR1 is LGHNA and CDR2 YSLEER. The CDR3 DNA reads TGCGCCAGCAGCCAAGGACAGGGCGATGAGCAGTTCTTC. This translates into CASSQGQGDEQFF.

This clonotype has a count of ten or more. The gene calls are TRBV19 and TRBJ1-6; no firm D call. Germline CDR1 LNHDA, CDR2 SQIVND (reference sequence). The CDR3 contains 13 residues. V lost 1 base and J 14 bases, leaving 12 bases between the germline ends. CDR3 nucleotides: TGTGCCAGTAGTATAGGCACCGGGGATTCCCTCCACTTT. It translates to CASSIGTGDSLHF.

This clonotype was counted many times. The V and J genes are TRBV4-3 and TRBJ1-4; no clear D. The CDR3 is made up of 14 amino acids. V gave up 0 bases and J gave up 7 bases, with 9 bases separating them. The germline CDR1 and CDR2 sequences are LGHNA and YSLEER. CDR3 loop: CASSQEWQAEKLFF. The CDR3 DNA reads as TGCGCCAGCAGCCAAGAGTGGCAGGCTGAAAAACTGTTTTTT.

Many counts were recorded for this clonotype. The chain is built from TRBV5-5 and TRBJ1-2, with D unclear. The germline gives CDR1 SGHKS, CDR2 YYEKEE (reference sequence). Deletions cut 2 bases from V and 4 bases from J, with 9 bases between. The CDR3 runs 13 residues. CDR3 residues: CASSFDGPYGYTF. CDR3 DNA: TGTGCCAGCAGCTTTGACGGCCCCTATGGCTACACCTTC.

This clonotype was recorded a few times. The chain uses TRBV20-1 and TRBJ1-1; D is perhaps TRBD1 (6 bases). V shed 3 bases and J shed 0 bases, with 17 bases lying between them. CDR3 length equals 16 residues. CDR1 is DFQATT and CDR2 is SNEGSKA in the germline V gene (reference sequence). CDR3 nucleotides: TGCAGTGCTAGTCGCGGGTTGGACAGCATGAACACTGAAGCTTTCTTT. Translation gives CSASRGLDSMNTEAFF.

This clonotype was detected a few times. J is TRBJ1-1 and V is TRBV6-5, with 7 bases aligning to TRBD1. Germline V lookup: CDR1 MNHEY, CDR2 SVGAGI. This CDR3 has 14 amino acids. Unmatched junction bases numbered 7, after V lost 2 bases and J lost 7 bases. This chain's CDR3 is CASSYGRGLVEAFF. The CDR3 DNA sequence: TGTGCCAGCAGTTACGGTAGGGGGCTGGTTGAAGCTTTCTTT.

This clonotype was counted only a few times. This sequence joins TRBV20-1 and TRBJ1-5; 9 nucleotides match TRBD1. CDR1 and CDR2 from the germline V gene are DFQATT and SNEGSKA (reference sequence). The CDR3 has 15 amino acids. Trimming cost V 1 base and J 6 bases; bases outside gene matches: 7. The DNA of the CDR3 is TGCAGTGCTAGAGCTCTGACAGGGGGGTCTCAGCCCCAGCATTTT. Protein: CSARALTGGSQPQHF.

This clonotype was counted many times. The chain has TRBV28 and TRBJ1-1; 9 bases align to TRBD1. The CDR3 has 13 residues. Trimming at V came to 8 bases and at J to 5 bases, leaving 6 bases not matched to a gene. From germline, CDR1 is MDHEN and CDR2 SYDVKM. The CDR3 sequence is CASVQGAVTEAFF. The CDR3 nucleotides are TGTGCCAGCGTACAGGGGGCGGTAACTGAAGCTTTCTTT.

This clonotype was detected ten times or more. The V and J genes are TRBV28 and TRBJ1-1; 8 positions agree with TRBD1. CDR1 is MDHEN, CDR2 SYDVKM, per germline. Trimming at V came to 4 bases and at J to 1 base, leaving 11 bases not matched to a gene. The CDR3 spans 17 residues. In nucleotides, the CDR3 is TGTGCCAGCAGTTCTCTCCGGACAGGGCCGACGAACACTGAAGCTTTCTTT. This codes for CASSSLRTGPTNTEAFF.

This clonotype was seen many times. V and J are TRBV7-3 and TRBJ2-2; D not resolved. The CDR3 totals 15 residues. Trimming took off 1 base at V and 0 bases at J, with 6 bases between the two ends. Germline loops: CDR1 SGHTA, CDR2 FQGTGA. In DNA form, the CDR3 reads TGTGCCAGCAGCTTAAAACCAACGAACACCGGGGAGCTGTTTTTT. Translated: CASSLKPTNTGELFF.

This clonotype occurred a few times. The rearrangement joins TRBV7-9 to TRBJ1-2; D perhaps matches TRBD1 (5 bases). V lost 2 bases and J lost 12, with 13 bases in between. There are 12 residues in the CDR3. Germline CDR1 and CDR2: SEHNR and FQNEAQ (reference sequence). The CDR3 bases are TGTGCCAGCAGCTTATCCAGGGAACAGAACACCTTC. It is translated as CASSLSREQNTF.

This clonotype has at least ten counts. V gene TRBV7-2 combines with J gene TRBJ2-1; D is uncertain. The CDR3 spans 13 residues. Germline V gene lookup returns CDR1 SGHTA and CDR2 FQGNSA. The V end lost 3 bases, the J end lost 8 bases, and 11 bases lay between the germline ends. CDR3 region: CASSLGFGDEQFF. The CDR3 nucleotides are TGTGCCAGCAGCTTGGGGTTTGGGGATGAGCAGTTCTTC.

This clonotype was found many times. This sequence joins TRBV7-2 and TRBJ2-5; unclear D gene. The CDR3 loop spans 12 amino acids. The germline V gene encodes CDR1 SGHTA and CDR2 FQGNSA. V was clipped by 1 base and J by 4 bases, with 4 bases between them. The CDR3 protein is CASSLGAETQYF. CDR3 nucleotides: TGTGCCAGCAGCTTAGGCGCAGAGACCCAGTACTTC. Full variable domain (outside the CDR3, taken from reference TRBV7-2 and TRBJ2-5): GAGVSQSPSNKVTEKGKDVELRCDPISGHTALYWYRQSLGQGLEFLIYFQGNSAPDKSGLPSDRFSAERTGGSVSTLTIQRTQQEDSAVYLCASSLGAETQYFGPGTRLLVL.

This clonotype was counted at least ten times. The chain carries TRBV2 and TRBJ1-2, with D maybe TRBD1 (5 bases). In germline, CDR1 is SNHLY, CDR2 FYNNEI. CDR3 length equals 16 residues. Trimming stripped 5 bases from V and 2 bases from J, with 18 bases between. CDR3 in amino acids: CASSPVGEKLNYGYTF. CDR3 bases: TGTGCCAGCAGTCCGGTAGGGGAGAAGCTGAACTATGGCTACACCTTC.

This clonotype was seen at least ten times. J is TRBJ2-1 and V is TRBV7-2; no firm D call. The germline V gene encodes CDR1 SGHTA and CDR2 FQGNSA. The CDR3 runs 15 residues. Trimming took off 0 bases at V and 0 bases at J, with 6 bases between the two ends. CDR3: CASSLAATSYNEQFF. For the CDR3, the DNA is TGTGCCAGCAGCTTAGCGGCTACCTCCTACAATGAGCAGTTCTTC.

The CDR3: CASYFGAGLIADTQYF. The CDR3 coding sequence is TGTGCCAGCTATTTCGGGGCGGGGTTGATCGCAGATACGCAGTATTTT. This chain uses TRBV11-2 with TRBJ2-3; the D gene is possibly TRBD2 (6 bases). Trimming took off 8 bases at V and 4 bases at J, with 22 bases between the two ends. The CDR3 sequence is 16 residues long. CDR1 and CDR2 (germline): SGHAT, FQNNGV.

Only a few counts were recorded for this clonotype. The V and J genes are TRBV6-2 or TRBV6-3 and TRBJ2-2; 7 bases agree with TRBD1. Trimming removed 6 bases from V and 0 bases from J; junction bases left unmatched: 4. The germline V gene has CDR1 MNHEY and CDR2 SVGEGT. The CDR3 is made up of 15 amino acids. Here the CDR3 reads CASSITGANTGELFF. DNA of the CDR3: TGTGCCAGCAGCATTACAGGGGCGAACACCGGGGAGCTGTTTTTT.

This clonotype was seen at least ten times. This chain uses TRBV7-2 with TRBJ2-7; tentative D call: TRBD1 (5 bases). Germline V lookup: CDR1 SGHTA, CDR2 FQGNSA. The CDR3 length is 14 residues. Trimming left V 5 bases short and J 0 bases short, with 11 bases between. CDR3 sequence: CASSPRRGSYEQYF. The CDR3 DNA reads TGTGCCAGCAGCCCGAGAAGGGGCTCCTACGAGCAGTACTTC.

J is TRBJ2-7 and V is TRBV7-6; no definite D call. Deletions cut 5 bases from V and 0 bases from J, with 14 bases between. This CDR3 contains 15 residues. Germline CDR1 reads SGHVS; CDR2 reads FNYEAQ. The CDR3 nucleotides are TGTGCCAGCAGCGCCGACACCGGGCTCTCCTACGAGCAGTACTTC. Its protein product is CASSADTGLSYEQYF.

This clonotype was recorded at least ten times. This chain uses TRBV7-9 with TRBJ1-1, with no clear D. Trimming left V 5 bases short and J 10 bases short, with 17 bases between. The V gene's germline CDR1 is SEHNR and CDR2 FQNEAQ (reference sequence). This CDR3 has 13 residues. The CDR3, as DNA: TGTGCCAGCAGCCAAATAACCCAGCGGGGAGCTTTCTTT. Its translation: CASSQITQRGAFF.

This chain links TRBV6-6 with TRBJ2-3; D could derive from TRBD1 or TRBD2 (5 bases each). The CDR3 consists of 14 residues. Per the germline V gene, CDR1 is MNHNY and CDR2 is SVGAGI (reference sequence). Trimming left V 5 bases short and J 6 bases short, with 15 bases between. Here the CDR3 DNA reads TGTGCCAGCAGTGAGGACGGGACGAGGGATACGCAGTATTTT. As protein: CASSEDGTRDTQYF.

CDR3 loop: CASSIRAGGETQYF. As DNA, the CDR3 is TGTGCCAGTAGTATAAGGGCGGGAGGAGAGACCCAGTACTTC. The chain uses TRBV19 and TRBJ2-5, with 8 bases fitting TRBD2. Germline values: CDR1 LNHDA, CDR2 SQIVND (reference sequence). The ends lost 2 bases at V and 4 bases at J; junction bases unmatched: 3. This CDR3 is 14 amino acids long.

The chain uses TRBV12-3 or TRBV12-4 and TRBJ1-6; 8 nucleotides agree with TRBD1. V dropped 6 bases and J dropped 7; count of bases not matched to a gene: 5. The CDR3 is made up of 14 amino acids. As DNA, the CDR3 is TGTGCCAGCAGGCCGACAGGGGAGAATTCACCCCTCCACTTT. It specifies CASRPTGENSPLHF.

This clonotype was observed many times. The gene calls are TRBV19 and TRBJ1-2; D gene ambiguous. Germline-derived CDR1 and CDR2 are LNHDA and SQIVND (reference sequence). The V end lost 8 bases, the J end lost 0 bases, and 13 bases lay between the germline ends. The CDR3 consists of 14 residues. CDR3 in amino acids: CASAGGRSNYGYTF. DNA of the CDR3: TGTGCCAGTGCCGGCGGCAGGTCTAACTATGGCTACACCTTC.

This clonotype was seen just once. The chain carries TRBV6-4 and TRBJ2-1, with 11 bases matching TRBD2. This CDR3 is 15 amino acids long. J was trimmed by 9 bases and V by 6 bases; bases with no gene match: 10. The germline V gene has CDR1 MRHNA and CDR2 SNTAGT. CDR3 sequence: CASSLLAGAEGEQFF. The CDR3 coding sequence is TGTGCCAGCAGCTTACTAGCGGGGGCGGAGGGTGAGCAGTTCTTC.

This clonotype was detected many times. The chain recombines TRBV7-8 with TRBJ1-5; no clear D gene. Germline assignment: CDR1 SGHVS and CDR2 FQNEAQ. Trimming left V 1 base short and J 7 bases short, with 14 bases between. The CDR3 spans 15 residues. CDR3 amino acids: CASSLEWVLGQPQHF. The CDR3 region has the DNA TGTGCCAGCAGCTTAGAATGGGTACTAGGCCAGCCCCAGCATTTT. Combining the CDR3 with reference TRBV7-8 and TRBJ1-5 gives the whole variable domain GAGVSQSPRYKVAKRGQDVALRCDPISGHVSLFWYQQALGQGPEFLTYFQNEAQLDKSGLPSDRFFAERPEGSVSTLKIQRTQQEDSAVYLCASSLEWVLGQPQHFGDGTRLSIL.

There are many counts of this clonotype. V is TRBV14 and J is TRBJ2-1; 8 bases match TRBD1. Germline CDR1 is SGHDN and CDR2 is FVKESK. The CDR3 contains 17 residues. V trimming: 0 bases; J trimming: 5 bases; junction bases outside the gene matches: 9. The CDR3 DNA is TGTGCCAGCAGCCAAGATCGGAGGGACAGGCGGCACAATGAGCAGTTCTTC. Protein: CASSQDRRDRRHNEQFF.

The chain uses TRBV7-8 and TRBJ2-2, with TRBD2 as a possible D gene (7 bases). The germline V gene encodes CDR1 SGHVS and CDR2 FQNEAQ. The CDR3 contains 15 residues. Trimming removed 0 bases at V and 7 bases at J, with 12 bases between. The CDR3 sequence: CASSLAGGLIGELFF. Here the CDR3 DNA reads TGTGCCAGCAGCTTAGCCGGGGGGCTTATCGGGGAGCTGTTTTTT.

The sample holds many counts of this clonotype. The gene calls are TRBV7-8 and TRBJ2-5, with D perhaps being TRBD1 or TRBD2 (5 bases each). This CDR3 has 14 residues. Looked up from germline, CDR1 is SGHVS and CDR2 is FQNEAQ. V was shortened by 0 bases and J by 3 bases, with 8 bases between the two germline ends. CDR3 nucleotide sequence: TGTGCCAGCAGCTTAGCGAGGGGAAAAGAGACCCAGTACTTC. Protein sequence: CASSLARGKETQYF.